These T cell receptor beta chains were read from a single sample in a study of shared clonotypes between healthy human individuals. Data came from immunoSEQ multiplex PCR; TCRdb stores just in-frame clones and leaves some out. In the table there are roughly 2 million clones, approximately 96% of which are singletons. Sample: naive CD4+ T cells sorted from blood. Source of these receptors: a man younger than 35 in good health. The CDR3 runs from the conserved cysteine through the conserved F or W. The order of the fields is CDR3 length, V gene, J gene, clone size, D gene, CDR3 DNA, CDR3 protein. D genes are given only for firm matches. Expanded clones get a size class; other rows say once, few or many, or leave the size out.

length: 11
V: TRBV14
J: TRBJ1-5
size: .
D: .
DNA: TGTGCCAGCAGCTCGCGTCAGCCCCAGCATTTT
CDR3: CASSSRQPQHF

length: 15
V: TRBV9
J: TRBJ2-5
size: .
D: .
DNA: TGTGCCAGCAGCCCTAGGTCGGGGGCCCAAGAGACCCAGTACTTC
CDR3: CASSPRSGAQETQYF

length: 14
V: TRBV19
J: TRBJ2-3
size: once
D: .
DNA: TGTGCCAGTAGGCGGGCCGCATCCACAGATACGCAGTATTTT
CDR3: CASRRAASTDTQYF

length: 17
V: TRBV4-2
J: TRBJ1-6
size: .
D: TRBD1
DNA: TGTGCCAGCAGCCAACCCCAAGGGGGGACAGGGGGTACGCCCCTCCACTTT
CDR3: CASSQPQGGTGGTPLHF

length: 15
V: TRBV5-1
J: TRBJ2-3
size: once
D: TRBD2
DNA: TGCGCCAGCAGCCGGACTAGCGGGAGTACAGATACGCAGTATTTT
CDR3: CASSRTSGSTDTQYF

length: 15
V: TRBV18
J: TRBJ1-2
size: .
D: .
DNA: TGTGCCAGCTCACTACAACAGGGTACAAGCGATGGCTACACCTTC
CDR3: CASSLQQGTSDGYTF

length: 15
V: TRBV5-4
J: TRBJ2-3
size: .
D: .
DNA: TGTGCCAGCAGCCCCGGGCCCTCTGGGACAGATACGCAGTATTTT
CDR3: CASSPGPSGTDTQYF

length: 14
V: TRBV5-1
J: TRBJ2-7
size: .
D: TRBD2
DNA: TGCGCCAGCAGCTTTAGCGGGGGGCAGTACGAGCAGTACTTC
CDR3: CASSFSGGQYEQYF

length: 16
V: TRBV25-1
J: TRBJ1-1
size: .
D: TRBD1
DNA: TGTGCCAGCCAATCCGTACAGGGGTCAATAATCACTGAAGCTTTCTTT
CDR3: CASQSVQGSIITEAFF

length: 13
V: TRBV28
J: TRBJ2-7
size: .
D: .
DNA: TGTGCCAGCAGATCAACAGTACCCTACGAGCAGTACTTC
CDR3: CASRSTVPYEQYF

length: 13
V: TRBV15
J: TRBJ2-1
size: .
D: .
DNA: TGTGCCACCAGCACCTTTAGGGACAATGAGCAGTTCTTC
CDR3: CATSTFRDNEQFF

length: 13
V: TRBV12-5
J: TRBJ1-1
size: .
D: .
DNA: TGTGCTAGTGGTTTTGGACAGTTCAGCGGAGCTTTCTTT
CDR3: CASGFGQFSGAFF

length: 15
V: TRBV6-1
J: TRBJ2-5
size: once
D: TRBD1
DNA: TGTGCCAGCAGGCCGACAGGGGTCACGGGACAGACCCAGTACTTC
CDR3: CASRPTGVTGQTQYF

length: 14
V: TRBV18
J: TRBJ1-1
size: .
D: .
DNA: TGTGCCAGCTCACCCTGGAGGGAGGGCACTGAAGCTTTCTTT
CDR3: CASSPWREGTEAFF

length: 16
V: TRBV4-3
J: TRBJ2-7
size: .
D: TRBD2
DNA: TGCGCCAGCAGCCGAGAACTAGCGGGAGCTGTGGACGAGCAGTACTTC
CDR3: CASSRELAGAVDEQYF

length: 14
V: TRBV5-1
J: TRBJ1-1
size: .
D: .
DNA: TGCGCCAGCAGCTTGGCGGGCGGGAACACTGAAGCTTTCTTT
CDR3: CASSLAGGNTEAFF